This TCR beta chain originates from a study of beta chain features in type 1 diabetes. Study as a whole: The patients were much like the healthy donors in age, gender and cell yields. In all, some 110 million sorted cells from all samples were analyzed.

Reverse transcription of all isolated RNA meant that expressed TCRB transcripts were sequenced. TCRdb's copy holds only in-frame clones and misses some; the assay was immunoSEQ multiplex PCR. The table records under 300,000 clones, around 20% of them present only once. As to this clone: Its antigen is unidentified.

Study findings and constraints: Moderately but significantly shorter TCRB CDR3s were found in Type 1 diabetes patients in all four CD4+ subsets.

The germline gives CDR1 SGDLS, CDR2 YYNGEE. V gave up 1 base and J gave up 7 bases; unmatched junction bases: 13. The CDR3 is 18 residues long. Cell sorting via CD45RO/CCR7/CD25/CD127/CD95/CD27 was performed to obtain CD4+ naive, central memory, regulatory and stem cell-like memory cells. Post-sort purity exceeded 95% for all sorted populations. Sequenced input: naive CD4+ T cells from blood. This TCR derives from a woman in her thirties or forties with type 1 diabetes. The chain uses TRBV9 and TRBJ2-1; TRBD2 aligns across 11 bases. The DNA of the CDR3 is TGTGCCAGCAGCGTATCGGGACTAGCGGATCCTAGGGAGAATGAGCAGTTCTTC. Translation gives CASSVSGLADPRENEQFF.